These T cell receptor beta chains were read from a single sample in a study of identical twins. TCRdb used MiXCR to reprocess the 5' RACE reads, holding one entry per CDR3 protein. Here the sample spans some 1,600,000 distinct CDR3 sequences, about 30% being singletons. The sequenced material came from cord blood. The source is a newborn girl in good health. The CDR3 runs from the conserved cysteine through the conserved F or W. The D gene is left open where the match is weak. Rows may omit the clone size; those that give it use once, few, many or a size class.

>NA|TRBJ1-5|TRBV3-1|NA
CASSPRVTGGNQPQHF
TGTGCCAGCAGCCCCCGGGTCACGGGGGGCAATCAGCCCCAGCATTTT
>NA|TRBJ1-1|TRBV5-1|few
CASSLPGRMNTEAFF
TGCGCCAGCAGCTTACCGGGGAGGATGAACACTGAAGCTTTCTTT
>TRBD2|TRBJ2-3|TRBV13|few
CASSPMGTSGSTDTQYF
TGTGCCAGCAGCCCTATGGGGACTAGCGGGAGCACAGATACGCAGTATTTT
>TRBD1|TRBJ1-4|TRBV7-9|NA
CASSLALGTGEKLFF
TGTGCCAGCAGCTTAGCGCTTGGGACAGGGGAAAAACTGTTTTTT
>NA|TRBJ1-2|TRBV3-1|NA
CASSLRVDYGYTF
TGTGCCAGCAGCCTAAGGGTGGATTATGGCTACACCTTC
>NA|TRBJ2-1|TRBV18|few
CASCSIRYNEQFF
TGTGCCAGCTGTTCCATACGGTACAATGAGCAGTTCTTC
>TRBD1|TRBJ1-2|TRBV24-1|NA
CATSDRVANYGYTF
TGTGCCACCAGCGACAGGGTAGCTAACTATGGCTACACCTTC
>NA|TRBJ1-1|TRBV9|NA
CASSITGLRTGAFF
TGTGCCAGCAGCATCACAGGGCTTCGTACTGGAGCTTTCTTT
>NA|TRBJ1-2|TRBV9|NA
CASSVTGNANYGYTF
TGTGCCAGCAGCGTAACAGGGAACGCTAACTATGGCTACACCTTC
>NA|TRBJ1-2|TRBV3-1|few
CASSQEWAVGPYVKGYTF
TGTGCCAGCAGCCAAGAATGGGCCGTGGGCCCCTACGTCAAGGGCTACACCTTC
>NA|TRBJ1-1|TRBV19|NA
CASSALRGLDTEAFF
TGTGCCAGTAGTGCACTCAGGGGACTAGACACTGAAGCTTTCTTT
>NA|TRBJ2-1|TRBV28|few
CASSLASDGQFF
TGTGCCAGCAGTTTAGCTAGCGATGGGCAGTTCTTC
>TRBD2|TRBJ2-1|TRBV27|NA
CASSPQNLAGVMNEQFF
TGTGCCAGCAGTCCCCAAAATCTAGCGGGAGTTATGAATGAGCAGTTCTTC
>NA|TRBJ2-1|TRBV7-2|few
CASSLFGYRREQFF
TGTGCCAGCAGCTTATTCGGGTACCGGCGTGAGCAGTTCTTC
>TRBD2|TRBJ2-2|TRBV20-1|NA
CSARTSGVGELFF
TGCAGTGCTAGGACTAGCGGGGTCGGGGAGCTGTTTTTT
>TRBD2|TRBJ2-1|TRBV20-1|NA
CSANGLAGSLNGFF
TGCAGTGCTAATGGCCTAGCGGGGTCCCTGAACGGGTTCTTC
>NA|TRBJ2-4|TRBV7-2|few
CASSLDTSIQYF
TGTGCCAGCAGCTTAGATACTTCCATTCAGTACTTC
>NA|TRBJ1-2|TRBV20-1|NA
CSARDGAGNYGYTF
TGCAGTGCTAGAGATGGGGCAGGGAACTATGGCTACACCTTC
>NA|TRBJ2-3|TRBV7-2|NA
CASSPLAGLNTQYF
TGTGCCAGCAGCCCTCTGGCGGGATTGAATACGCAGTATTTT
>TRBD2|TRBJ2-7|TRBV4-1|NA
CASSRHVLLLGLAGIVDEQYF
TGCGCCAGCAGCCGCCACGTTCTTCTACTGGGACTAGCGGGAATCGTCGACGAGCAGTACTTC
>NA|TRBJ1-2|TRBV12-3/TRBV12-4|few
CASSSPGATRNYGYTF
TGTGCCAGCAGTTCCCCGGGGGCAACACGAAACTATGGCTACACCTTC
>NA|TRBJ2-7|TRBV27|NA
CASSFHDSYEQYF
TGTGCCAGCAGTTTTCATGATTCCTACGAGCAGTACTTC
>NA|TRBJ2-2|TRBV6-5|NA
CASSKGAGELFF
TGTGCCAGCTCGAAAGGGGCCGGGGAGCTGTTTTTT
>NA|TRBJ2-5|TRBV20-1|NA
CSVWNGRGETQYF
TGCAGTGTTTGGAATGGCCGGGGTGAGACCCAGTACTTC